The next 19 T cell receptor beta chains were all read from a single sample in a study of CD8+ T cells in alopecia areata. Treatment of the sample: oral pan-JAK inhibitor, 5-10 mg twice daily. Extraction and reverse transcription of RNA yielded cDNA as the sequencing template. Produced via immunoSEQ multiplex PCR; TCRdb's table is partial and in-frame only. Of some 130,000 clones listed, 53% are singletons. The specimen comprised CD4+ T cells sorted from blood, sampled at week 4, from a patient treated with tofacitinib. The receptors stem from a human donor with alopecia areata.

The chain couples TRBV7-2 to TRBJ1-2; no definite D call. Trimming stripped 5 bases from V and 6 bases from J, with 7 bases between. The germline V gene encodes CDR1 SGHTA and CDR2 FQGNSA. CDR3 length: 11 residues. DNA of the CDR3: TGTGCCAGCAGCCCCTTCAATGGCTACACCTTC. It codes for CASSPFNGYTF. Full variable domain (remainder filled in from reference TRBV7-2 and TRBJ1-2): GAGVSQSPSNKVTEKGKDVELRCDPISGHTALYWYRQSLGQGLEFLIYFQGNSAPDKSGLPSDRFSAERTGGSVSTLTIQRTQQEDSAVYLCASSPFNGYTFGSGTRLTVV.

The chain is built from TRBV29-1 and TRBJ2-5, with D uncertain. This CDR3 comprises 11 residues. Germline lookup yields CDR1 SQVTM and CDR2 ANQGSEA. V was trimmed by 4 bases and J by 2 bases, leaving 5 bases between them. CDR3 in DNA: TGCAGCGTTGTCCCACAAGAGACCCAGTACTTC. It translates to CSVVPQETQYF.

This chain joins TRBV6-1 and TRBJ1-4; a possible D gene is TRBD1 (6 bases). The germline V gene has CDR1 MNHNS and CDR2 SASEGT. V dropped 6 bases and J dropped 8 bases, with 16 bases sitting between them. The CDR3 consists of 14 residues. This CDR3 reads CASRETGLGEKLFF. CDR3 bases: TGTGCCAGCAGAGAGACAGGCCTTGGGGAAAAACTGTTTTTT.

This rearrangement joins TRBV27 to TRBJ1-5; maybe TRBD1 (5 bases). The ends were cut back, 6 bases at V and 2 bases at J, with 14 bases in the middle. The germline V gene encodes CDR1 MNHEY and CDR2 SMNVEV (reference sequence). This CDR3 region has 15 residues. The CDR3: CASSPTSGGNQPQHF. The CDR3 region has the DNA TGTGCCAGCAGCCCTACATCGGGGGGCAATCAGCCCCAGCATTTT.

This clone was counted many times. The chain carries TRBV18 and TRBJ2-7; D is unresolved. The ends were cut back, 2 bases at V and 3 bases at J, with 11 bases in the middle. CDR1 KGHSH and CDR2 LQKENI come from the germline V gene. The CDR3 contains 14 residues. CDR3 sequence reads: CASSPVRPSYEQYF. CDR3 sequence (DNA): TGTGCCAGCTCACCAGTCCGGCCGAGCTACGAGCAGTACTTC. Full variable domain (outside the CDR3, taken from reference TRBV18 and TRBJ2-7): NAGVMQNPRHLVRRRGQEARLRCSPMKGHSHVYWYRQLPEEGLKFMVYLQKENIIDESGMPKERFSAEFPKEGPSILRIQQVVRGDSAAYFCASSPVRPSYEQYFGPGTRLTVT.

There are a few counts of this clone. The rearrangement links TRBV10-3 to TRBJ1-5, with TRBD1 as a possible D gene (5 bases). V gave up 10 bases and J gave up 2 bases, with 15 bases separating them. The CDR3 has 14 residues. Germline lookup yields CDR1 ENHRY and CDR2 SYGVKD. The CDR3 DNA reads as TGTGCCACCCGGGACCTAGAAGGCAATCAGCCCCAGCATTTT. Residues: CATRDLEGNQPQHF.

The chain employs TRBV30 and TRBJ1-2, with D perhaps matching TRBD1 (6 bases). Per germline, CDR1 GTSNPN and CDR2 SVGIG (reference sequence). This CDR3 has 15 residues. Between the trimmed V and J ends, which lost 0 bases and 8 bases, there was a span of 19 bases. In DNA, the CDR3 is TGTGCCTGGAGTGTACCCTTACAGGGAGGGACCGGCTACACCTTC. Residues: CAWSVPLQGGTGYTF.

This clone was seen a handful of times. The chain recombines TRBV13 with TRBJ2-1; D unclear. The CDR3 is 16 residues long. In germline, CDR1 is PRHDT, CDR2 FYEKMQ (reference sequence). The V and J ends lost 0 bases and 7 bases respectively, with 16 bases between them. For the CDR3, the DNA is TGTGCCAGCAGCTTAGGCCGCCGTTCAGAAGGTAATGAGCAGTTCTTC. Protein sequence: CASSLGRRSEGNEQFF.

The chain uses TRBV5-1 and TRBJ2-1, with D perhaps TRBD1 or TRBD2 (5 bases each). The germline V gene encodes CDR1 SGHRS and CDR2 YFSETQ. With 1 base removed from V and 5 bases from J, the gap between germline ends came to 13 bases. The CDR3 is made up of 15 amino acids. CDR3 amino acids: CASSLTPGTNNEQFF. The CDR3 coding sequence is TGCGCCAGCAGCTTGACACCCGGGACCAACAATGAGCAGTTCTTC.

This chain connects TRBV29-1 to TRBJ2-7; unclear D gene. CDR3 size: 13 residues. V shed 4 bases and J shed 2 bases, with 12 bases lying between them. The V gene's germline CDR1 is SQVTM and CDR2 ANQGSEA. This CDR3 is CSVALGRAYEQYF. The CDR3 nucleotides read TGCAGCGTTGCTTTGGGCAGAGCCTACGAGCAGTACTTC.

This clone was seen only a few times. The chain uses TRBV6-1 and TRBJ2-1, with TRBD1 identical over 7 bases. Trimming at V came to 3 bases and at J to 4 bases, leaving 6 bases not matched to a gene. CDR1 is MNHNS, CDR2 SASEGT, per germline. CDR3 length: 15 residues. CDR3 amino acids: CASSDGRGKYNEQFF. CDR3 bases: TGTGCCAGCAGTGATGGCAGGGGGAAATACAATGAGCAGTTCTTC.

This clone was detected a few times. The chain is built from TRBV29-1 and TRBJ2-7; TRBD1 or TRBD2 may be the D gene (5 bases each). Germline CDR1 is SQVTM and CDR2 is ANQGSEA. The CDR3 is 12 amino acids. Deletions cut 6 bases from V and 2 bases from J, with 11 bases between. The CDR3 loop is CSVADTTYEQYF. The CDR3 DNA follows: TGCAGCGTAGCGGACACAACCTACGAGCAGTACTTC.

The rearrangement links TRBV2 to TRBJ2-4, with 7 nucleotides matching TRBD1. CDR1 and CDR2 from the germline V gene are SNHLY and FYNNEI. Trimming cost V 9 bases and J 0 bases; bases outside gene matches: 5. The CDR3 covers 14 residues. CDR3 sequence: CASITGVAKNIQYF. CDR3 nucleotide sequence: TGTGCCAGTATTACAGGGGTAGCCAAAAACATTCAGTACTTC.

The chain combines TRBV29-1 with TRBJ2-7; 9 bases are a match to TRBD1. The germline V gene encodes CDR1 SQVTM and CDR2 ANQGSEA. The CDR3 is 14 residues long. Trimming at V came to 7 bases and at J to 4 bases, leaving 11 bases not matched to a gene. The CDR3 protein is CSARDEGQGYEQYF. The CDR3 nucleotides read TGCAGCGCCCGGGATGAGGGACAGGGATACGAGCAGTACTTC.

This clone was counted between two and nine times. The V call is TRBV23-1, the J call TRBJ2-2; 10 bases match TRBD1. TRBV23-1 is designated an ORF whose function remains uncertain. CDR3 length: 16 amino acids. The J segment lost 3 bases and the V segment lost 3 bases, leaving 4 bases of the junction unmatched. The CDR3 region is CASSQRGTGDTGELFF. CDR3 sequence (DNA): TGCGCCAGCAGTCAGCGAGGGACAGGGGACACCGGGGAGCTGTTTTTT.

This chain uses TRBV29-1 with TRBJ2-7; D is perhaps TRBD2 (5 bases). The CDR3 covers 15 residues. The ends were cut back, 0 bases at V and 1 base at J, with 13 bases in the middle. The V gene's germline CDR1 is SQVTM and CDR2 ANQGSEA. CDR3 amino acids: CSVEDRDGPSYEQYF. The CDR3 DNA reads as TGCAGCGTTGAAGATCGGGATGGACCTTCCTACGAGCAGTACTTC.

The chain uses TRBV29-1 and TRBJ1-2; D perhaps matches TRBD1 (5 bases). Germline V gene sequence: CDR1 SQVTM, CDR2 ANQGSEA. CDR3 length: 11 amino acids. Trimming pared 4 bases from V and 4 bases from J, leaving 7 bases between. CDR3 DNA: TGCAGCGTTGTCGGGGGCTATGGCTACACCTTC. Encoded protein: CSVVGGYGYTF.

V is TRBV29-1 and J is TRBJ2-3; D gene ambiguous. V lost 8 bases and J lost 6, with 18 bases in between. CDR1 and CDR2 from the germline V gene are SQVTM and ANQGSEA. CDR3 length: 13 amino acids. The chain's CDR3 is CSPTIAREDTQYF. CDR3 bases: TGCAGCCCTACCATCGCTCGCGAGGATACGCAGTATTTT.

The chain is built from TRBV11-2 and TRBJ2-7, with TRBD2 matching over 8 bases. The V and J ends lost 1 base and 6 bases, in that order; junction bases with no gene match: 8. The CDR3 consists of 15 residues. The germline CDR1 and CDR2 sequences are SGHAT and FQNNGV. CDR3 DNA: TGTGCCAGCAGCTTAGCGATCGGGAGGGCCGCCGAGCAGTACTTC. It yields the protein CASSLAIGRAAEQYF.